Shown below are 18 T cell receptor beta chains from a single sample sequenced in a study of blood T cells in healthy people across ages. Alongside a J-beta primer mix, a sample-barcoded 5' primer served in a second PCR lasting roughly 7 to 12 cycles. One entry per CDR3 protein results from TCRdb running MiXCR on the 5' RACE reads. The sample includes more than 650,000 distinct CDR3 sequences, 20% to 30% of them seen just once. These data were also filed under a second study, of T cells of mothers and their children.

Sequenced: blood. Receptors were obtained from a boy aged 10-17 years in good health.

The CDR3 is CASSLHRVSSTDTQYF. CDR3 sequence (DNA): TGTGCCAGCAGCTTACACAGGGTCTCTAGCACAGATACGCAGTATTTT. This chain links TRBV7-9 with TRBJ2-3, with D possibly TRBD1 on 6 matching bases. V lost 2 bases to trimming and J lost 0 bases, with 12 bases between them. Germline CDR1 and CDR2: SEHNR and FQNEAQ (reference sequence). This CDR3 comprises 16 residues.

CDR3 in amino acids: CASSTYRNTEAFF. The DNA for the CDR3 is TGTGCCAGCAGCACTTACAGGAACACTGAAGCTTTCTTT. This chain uses TRBV2 with TRBJ1-1, with unresolved D. Trimming took off 6 bases at V and 1 base at J, with 9 bases between the two ends. The CDR3 has 13 amino acids. Germline CDR1 SNHLY, CDR2 FYNNEI.

The chain uses TRBV29-1 and TRBJ2-5; 8 bases map to TRBD2. The CDR3 runs to 15 residues. Germline CDR1 is SQVTM and CDR2 is ANQGSEA. With V trimmed by 3 bases and J by 4 bases, 10 bases remained unmatched. CDR3 DNA sequence: TGCAGCGTTGATCGGGGGGGGTCCTTGGGAGAGACCCAGTACTTC. It encodes CSVDRGGSLGETQYF.

A few counts support this clonotype. The chain combines TRBV3-1 with TRBJ2-2, with 7 bases matching TRBD2. CDR1 is LGHDT, CDR2 YNNKEL, per germline (reference sequence). This CDR3 has 17 residues. V lost 2 bases and J lost 0; bases outside the gene matches: 6. CDR3: CASSQLAAGANTGELFF. The CDR3 nucleotides read TGTGCCAGCAGCCAATTAGCGGCGGGGGCGAACACCGGGGAGCTGTTTTTT.

This clonotype was observed a few times. The chain employs TRBV2 and TRBJ1-5, with D possibly being TRBD1 (6 bases). This CDR3 is 14 amino acids long. V lost 2 bases and J 5 bases, leaving 10 bases between the germline ends. In germline, CDR1 is SNHLY, CDR2 FYNNEI. CDR3 amino acids: CASSERTEYQPQHF. As DNA, the CDR3 is TGTGCCAGCAGTGAACGGACAGAGTATCAGCCCCAGCATTTT.

This clonotype was detected only a few times. The junction differs from germline at one of its ends, possibly a read error. This chain links TRBV7-7 with TRBJ2-4, with D maybe TRBD2 (6 bases). CDR1 SSHAT and CDR2 FNYEAQ come from the germline V gene (reference sequence). The CDR3 runs 11 residues. As DNA, the CDR3 is TGTGCTAGCAGCCGGGGGTGCCCGACGGTCTTC. Residues: CASSRGCPTVF.

The CDR3: CASSAGMGQETQYF. The CDR3 DNA reads as TGTGCCAGCAGCGCGGGGATGGGCCAAGAGACCCAGTACTTC. The genes are TRBV7-3 and TRBJ2-5; tentative D call: TRBD2 (6 bases). Germline loops: CDR1 SGHTA, CDR2 FQGTGA. V lost 5 bases and J lost 1, with 11 bases in between. The length of the CDR3 is 14 residues.

In its sample, this clonotype was seen a few times. At one of its ends the junction is not consistent with the germline gene, which may arise from a read error. The chain is built from TRBV14 and TRBJ1-3; no clear D. This CDR3 comprises 16 residues. Germline V CDR1 and CDR2: SGHDN, FVKESK. The CDR3: CAGSQDLGGTGNTIYF. The CDR3 DNA reads TGTGCCGGCAGCCAAGATCTTGGCGGGACTGGAAACACCATATATTTT.

CDR3: CASSYWGMAGASTGELFF. For the CDR3, the DNA is TGTGCCAGCAGTTACTGGGGAATGGCGGGGGCGAGCACCGGGGAGCTGTTTTTT. This chain links TRBV6-5 with TRBJ2-2, with D possibly matching TRBD2 (7 bases). The germline CDR1 and CDR2 sequences are MNHEY and SVGAGI. The CDR3 length is 18 residues. Trimming stripped 1 base from V and 4 bases from J, with 19 bases between.

The V call is TRBV27, the J call TRBJ1-1; D gene unclear. Germline lookup yields CDR1 MNHEY and CDR2 SMNVEV (reference sequence). The CDR3 contains 15 residues. V gave up 2 bases and J gave up 3 bases, with 13 bases separating them. CDR3 in amino acids: CASSLRAPRDTEAFF. The CDR3 bases are TGTGCCAGCAGTTTAAGGGCCCCCCGAGACACTGAAGCTTTCTTT.

This clonotype has more than one count but fewer than ten. This chain connects TRBV7-2 to TRBJ2-7, with unresolved D. CDR1 and CDR2 (germline): SGHTA, FQGNSA. The CDR3 is made up of 14 amino acids. V dropped 0 bases and J dropped 7 bases, with 13 bases sitting between them. The CDR3 region is CASSLAWSAGEQYF. Here the CDR3 DNA reads TGTGCCAGCAGCTTAGCGTGGTCAGCTGGGGAGCAGTACTTC.

The CDR3 sequence: CASSVELAVSNEQFF. As DNA, the CDR3 is TGTGCCAGCAGCGTAGAACTAGCGGTGTCCAATGAGCAGTTCTTC. This chain uses TRBV9 with TRBJ2-5, with 8 bases fitting TRBD2. TRBJ2-1 matches the DNA end more closely, so the J call is doubtful. CDR1 SGDLS and CDR2 YYNGEE come from the germline V gene. The CDR3 contains 15 residues.

The chain couples TRBV6-6 to TRBJ1-2; TRBD1 aligns across 8 bases. The CDR3 has 17 residues. Germline V gene lookup returns CDR1 MNHNY and CDR2 SVGAGI (reference sequence). Trimming took 7 bases from V and 1 from J; bases not matched to a gene: 14. The DNA for the CDR3 is TGTGCCAGCACCCCCAGGGGAGGACAGGGCGTTAACTATGGCTACACCTTC. This gives the protein CASTPRGGQGVNYGYTF.

V is TRBV6-7 and J is TRBJ2-5, with D possibly TRBD1 on 5 matching bases. TRBV6-7 qualifies as an ORF whose function is uncertain. The CDR3 is made up of 16 amino acids. Between the trimmed V and J ends, which lost 0 bases and 1 base, there was a span of 12 bases. The CDR3 region is CASSYSSAGSQETQYF. CDR3 sequence (DNA): TGTGCCAGCAGTTACTCCTCGGCAGGGTCCCAAGAGACCCAGTACTTC.

The chain uses TRBV7-3 and TRBJ1-2, with a weak D call TRBD1 (6 bases). This CDR3 is built from 14 residues. CDR1 SGHTA and CDR2 FQGTGA come from the germline V gene. Trimming took off 5 bases at V and 0 bases at J, with 10 bases between the two ends. The CDR3 DNA follows: TGTGCCAGCAGCCCAGGGGCGGCTAACTATGGCTACACCTTC. This codes for CASSPGAANYGYTF.

The chain employs TRBV5-1 and TRBJ2-6; TRBD1 matches 7 bases. The trim removed 2 bases at V and 0 bases at J, leaving 5 bases unmatched. Germline CDR1 SGHRS, CDR2 YFSETQ. CDR3 size: 17 residues. In DNA, the CDR3 is TGCGCCAGCAGCTTTAACAGGGGCCCCTCTGGGGCCAACGTCCTGACTTTC. Translated, it gives CASSFNRGPSGANVLTF.

In its sample, this clonotype was seen a few times. A read error may account for a junction end that differs from germline. CDR3 sequence (DNA): TGTGCCAGCAGCGACGACAGTAATGGGCAGTTCTTC. This codes for CASSDDSNGQFF. The rearrangement uses TRBV14 and TRBJ2-5; tentatively, D is TRBD1 (5 bases). The J call is uncertain, as TRBJ2-1 better fits the DNA end. The CDR3 runs to 12 residues. Germline V gene data show CDR1 as SGHDN and CDR2 as FVKESK.

The chain combines TRBV4-2 with TRBJ2-1; 11 positions agree with TRBD2. CDR3 length: 15 amino acids. The V and J ends lost 4 bases and 8 bases, in that order; junction bases with no gene match: 7. Germline lookup yields CDR1 LGHNA and CDR2 YNFKEQ. This CDR3 reads CASSPVAGGSDEQFF. The CDR3 region has the DNA TGTGCCAGCAGCCCGGTAGCGGGGGGGTCTGATGAGCAGTTCTTC.